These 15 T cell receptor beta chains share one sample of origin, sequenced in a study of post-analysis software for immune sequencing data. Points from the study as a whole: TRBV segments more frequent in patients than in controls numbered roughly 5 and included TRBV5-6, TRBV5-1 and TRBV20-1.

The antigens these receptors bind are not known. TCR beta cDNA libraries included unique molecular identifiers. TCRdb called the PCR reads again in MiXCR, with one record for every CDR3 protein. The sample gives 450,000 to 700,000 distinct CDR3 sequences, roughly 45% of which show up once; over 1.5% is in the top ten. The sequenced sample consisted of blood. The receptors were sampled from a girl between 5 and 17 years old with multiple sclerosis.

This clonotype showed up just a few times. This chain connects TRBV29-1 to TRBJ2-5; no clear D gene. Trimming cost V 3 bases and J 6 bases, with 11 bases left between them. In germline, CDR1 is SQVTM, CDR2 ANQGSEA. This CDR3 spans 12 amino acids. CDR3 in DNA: TGCAGCGTTGATGGCGCCCAGCAGACCCAGTACTTC. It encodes CSVDGAQQTQYF.

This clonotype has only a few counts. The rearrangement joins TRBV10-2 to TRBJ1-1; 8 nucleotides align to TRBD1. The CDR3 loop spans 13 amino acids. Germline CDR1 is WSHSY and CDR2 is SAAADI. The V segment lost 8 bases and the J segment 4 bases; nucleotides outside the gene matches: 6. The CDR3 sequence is CASGQGKVTEAFF. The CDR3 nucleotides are TGCGCCAGCGGACAGGGTAAGGTCACTGAAGCTTTCTTT.

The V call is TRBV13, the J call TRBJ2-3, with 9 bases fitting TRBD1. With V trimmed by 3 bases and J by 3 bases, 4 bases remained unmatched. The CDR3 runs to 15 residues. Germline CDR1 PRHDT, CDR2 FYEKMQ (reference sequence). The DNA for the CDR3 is TGTGCCAGCAGCTTCTACAGGGGGCGTACAGATACGCAGTATTTT. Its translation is CASSFYRGRTDTQYF.

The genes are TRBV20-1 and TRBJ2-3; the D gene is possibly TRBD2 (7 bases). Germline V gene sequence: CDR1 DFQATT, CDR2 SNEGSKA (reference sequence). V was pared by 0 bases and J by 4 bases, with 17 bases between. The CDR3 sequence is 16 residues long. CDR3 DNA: TGCAGTGCTAGAGATTGGGGGGGGCAGGGCGCAGATACGCAGTATTTT. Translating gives CSARDWGGQGADTQYF.

DNA for the CDR3: TGCAGTGCTATCGGGACAGTGGAAGGATGGACCCAGTACTTC. Translating gives CSAIGTVEGWTQYF. The chain couples TRBV20-1 to TRBJ2-5; 7 bases are shared with TRBD1. The CDR3 length is 14 residues. Germline loops: CDR1 DFQATT, CDR2 SNEGSKA (reference sequence). V lost 4 bases and J lost 7; bases outside the gene matches: 12.

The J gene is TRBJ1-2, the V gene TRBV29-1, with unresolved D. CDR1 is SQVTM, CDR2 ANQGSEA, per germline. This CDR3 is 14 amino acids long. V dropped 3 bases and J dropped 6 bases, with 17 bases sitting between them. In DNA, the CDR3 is TGCAGCGTTGATGCTCTATACGGTCAGCATGGCTACACCTTC. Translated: CSVDALYGQHGYTF. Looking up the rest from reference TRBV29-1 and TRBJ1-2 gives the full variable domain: SAVISQKPSRDICQRGTSLTIQCQVDSQVTMMFWYRQQPGQSLTLIATANQGSEATYESGFVIDKFPISRPNLTFSTLTVSNMSPEDSSIYLCSVDALYGQHGYTFGSGTRLTVV.

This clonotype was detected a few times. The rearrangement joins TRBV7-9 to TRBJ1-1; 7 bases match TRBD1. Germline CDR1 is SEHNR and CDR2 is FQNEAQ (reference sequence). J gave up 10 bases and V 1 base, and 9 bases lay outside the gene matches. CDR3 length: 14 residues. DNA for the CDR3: TGTGCCAGCAGCTTAGGTGCGACAGGGCACGCAGCTTTCTTT. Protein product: CASSLGATGHAAFF.

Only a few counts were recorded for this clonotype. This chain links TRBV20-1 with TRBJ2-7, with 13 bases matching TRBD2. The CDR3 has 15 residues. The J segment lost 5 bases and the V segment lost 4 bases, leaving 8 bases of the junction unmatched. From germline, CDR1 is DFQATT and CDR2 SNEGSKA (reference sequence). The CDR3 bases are TGCAGTGCTAAAATACCGGGACTAGCGGGACACGAGCAGTACTTC. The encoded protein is CSAKIPGLAGHEQYF.

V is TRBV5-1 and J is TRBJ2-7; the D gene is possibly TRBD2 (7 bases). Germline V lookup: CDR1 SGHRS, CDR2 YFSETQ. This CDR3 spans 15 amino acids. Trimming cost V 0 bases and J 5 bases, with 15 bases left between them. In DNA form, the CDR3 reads TGCGCCAGCAGCTTGGGGGCGGGGGCGCAGGACGAGCAGTACTTC. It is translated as CASSLGAGAQDEQYF.

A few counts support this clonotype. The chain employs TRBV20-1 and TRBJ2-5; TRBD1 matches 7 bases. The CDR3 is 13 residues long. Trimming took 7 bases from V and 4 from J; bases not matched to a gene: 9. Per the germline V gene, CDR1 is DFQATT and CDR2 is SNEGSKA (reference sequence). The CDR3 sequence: CSVQLNRGETQYF. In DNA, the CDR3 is TGCAGTGTTCAACTTAACAGGGGAGAGACCCAGTACTTC.

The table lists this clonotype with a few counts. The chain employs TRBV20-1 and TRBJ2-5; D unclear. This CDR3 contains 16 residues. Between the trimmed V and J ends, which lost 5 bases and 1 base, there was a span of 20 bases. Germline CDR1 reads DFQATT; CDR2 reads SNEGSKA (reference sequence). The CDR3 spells CSAPKLRAQFQETQYF. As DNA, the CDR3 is TGCAGTGCTCCCAAGCTTCGAGCGCAATTCCAAGAGACCCAGTACTTC.

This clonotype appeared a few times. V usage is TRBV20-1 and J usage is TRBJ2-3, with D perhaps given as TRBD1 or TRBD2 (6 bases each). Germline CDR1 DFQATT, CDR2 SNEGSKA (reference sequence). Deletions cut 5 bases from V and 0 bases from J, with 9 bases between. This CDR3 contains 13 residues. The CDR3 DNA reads TGCAGTGCTGAAGGGGGGAGCACAGATACGCAGTATTTT. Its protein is CSAEGGSTDTQYF.

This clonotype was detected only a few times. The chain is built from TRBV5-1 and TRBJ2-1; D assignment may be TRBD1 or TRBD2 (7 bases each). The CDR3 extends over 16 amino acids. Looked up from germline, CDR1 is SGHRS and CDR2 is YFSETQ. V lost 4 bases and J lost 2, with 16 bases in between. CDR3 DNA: TGCGCCAGCAGCACGCGGGGGACAGCCCCCTACAATGAGCAGTTCTTC. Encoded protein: CASSTRGTAPYNEQFF.

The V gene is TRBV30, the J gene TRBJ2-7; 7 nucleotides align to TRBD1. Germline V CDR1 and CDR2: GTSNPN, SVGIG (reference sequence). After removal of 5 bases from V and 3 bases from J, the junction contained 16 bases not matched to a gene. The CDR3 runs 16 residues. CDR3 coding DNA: TGTGCCTGGGCTCCCGAAAGGGGGCGCAAGTTCTACGAGCAGTACTTC. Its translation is CAWAPERGRKFYEQYF.

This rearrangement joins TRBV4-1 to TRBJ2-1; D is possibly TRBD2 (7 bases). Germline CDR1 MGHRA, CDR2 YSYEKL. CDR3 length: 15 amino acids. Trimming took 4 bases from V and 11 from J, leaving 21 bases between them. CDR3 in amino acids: CASSPLIEAGAKQFF. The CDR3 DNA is TGCGCCAGCAGCCCTCTTATCGAGGCGGGGGCCAAGCAGTTCTTC.